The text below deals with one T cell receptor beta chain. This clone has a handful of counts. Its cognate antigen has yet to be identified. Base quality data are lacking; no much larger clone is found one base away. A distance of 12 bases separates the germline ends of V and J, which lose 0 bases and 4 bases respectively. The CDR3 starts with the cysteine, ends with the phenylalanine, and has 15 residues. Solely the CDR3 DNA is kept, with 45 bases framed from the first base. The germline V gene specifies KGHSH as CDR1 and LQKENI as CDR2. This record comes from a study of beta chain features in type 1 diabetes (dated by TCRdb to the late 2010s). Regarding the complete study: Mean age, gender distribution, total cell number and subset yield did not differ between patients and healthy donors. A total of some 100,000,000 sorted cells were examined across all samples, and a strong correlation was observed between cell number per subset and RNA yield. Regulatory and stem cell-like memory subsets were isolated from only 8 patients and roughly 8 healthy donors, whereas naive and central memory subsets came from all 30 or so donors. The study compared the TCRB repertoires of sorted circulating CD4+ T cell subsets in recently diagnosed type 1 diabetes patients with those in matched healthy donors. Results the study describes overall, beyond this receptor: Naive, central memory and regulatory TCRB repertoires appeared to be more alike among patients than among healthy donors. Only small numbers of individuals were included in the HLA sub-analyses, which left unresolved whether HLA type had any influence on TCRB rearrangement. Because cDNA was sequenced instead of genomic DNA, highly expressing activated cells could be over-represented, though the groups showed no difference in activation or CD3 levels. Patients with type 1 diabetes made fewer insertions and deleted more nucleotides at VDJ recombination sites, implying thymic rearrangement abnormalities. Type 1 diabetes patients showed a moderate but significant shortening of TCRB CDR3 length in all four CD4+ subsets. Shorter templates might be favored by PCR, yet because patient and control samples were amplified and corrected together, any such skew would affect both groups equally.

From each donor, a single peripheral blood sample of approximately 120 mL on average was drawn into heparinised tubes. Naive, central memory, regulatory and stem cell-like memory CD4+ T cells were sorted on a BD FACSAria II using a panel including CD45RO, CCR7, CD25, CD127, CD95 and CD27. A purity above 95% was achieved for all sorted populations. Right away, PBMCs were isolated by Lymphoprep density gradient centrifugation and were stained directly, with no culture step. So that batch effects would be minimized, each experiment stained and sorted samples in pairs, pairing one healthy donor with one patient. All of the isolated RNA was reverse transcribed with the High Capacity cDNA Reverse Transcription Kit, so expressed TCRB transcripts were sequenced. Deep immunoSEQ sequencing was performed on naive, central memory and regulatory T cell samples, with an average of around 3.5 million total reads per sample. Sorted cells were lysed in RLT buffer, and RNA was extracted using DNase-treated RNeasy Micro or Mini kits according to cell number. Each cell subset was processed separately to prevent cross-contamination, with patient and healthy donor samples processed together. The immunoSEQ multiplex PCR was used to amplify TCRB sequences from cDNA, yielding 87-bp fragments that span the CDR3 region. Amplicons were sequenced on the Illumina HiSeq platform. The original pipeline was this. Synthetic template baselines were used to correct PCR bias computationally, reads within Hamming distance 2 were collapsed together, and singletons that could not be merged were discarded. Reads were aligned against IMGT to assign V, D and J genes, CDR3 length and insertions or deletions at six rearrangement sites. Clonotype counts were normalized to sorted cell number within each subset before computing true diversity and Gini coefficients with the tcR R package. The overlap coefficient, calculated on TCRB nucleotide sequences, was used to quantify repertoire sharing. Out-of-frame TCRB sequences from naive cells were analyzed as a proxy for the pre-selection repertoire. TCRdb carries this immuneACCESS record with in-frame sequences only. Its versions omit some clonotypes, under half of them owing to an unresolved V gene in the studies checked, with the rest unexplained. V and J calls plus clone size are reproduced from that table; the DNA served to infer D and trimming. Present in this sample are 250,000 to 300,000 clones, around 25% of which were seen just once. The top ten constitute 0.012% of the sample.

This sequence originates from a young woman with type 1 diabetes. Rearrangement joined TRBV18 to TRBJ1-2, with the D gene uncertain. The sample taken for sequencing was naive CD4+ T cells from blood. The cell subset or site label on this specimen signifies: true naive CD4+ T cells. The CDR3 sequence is CASSPPTPEGYGYTF. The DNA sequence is TGTGCCAGCTCACCACCAACTCCGGAGGGCTATGGCTACACCTTC.